The sequence of this TCR beta chain was determined in a study of cytomegalovirus exposure and HLA in healthy donors. Findings and limits, study-wide: Among the sequence variants, a highly shared cluster was likely an artifact of sequencing.

A multiplex PCR was run with 60 Vbeta primers and 13 Jbeta primers. The method was immunoSEQ multiplex PCR; TCRdb's version includes in-frame clones alone and lacks a portion of them. The table lists roughly 50,000 clones. Trimming left V 1 base short and J 0 bases short, with 6 bases between. The V gene's germline CDR1 is SEHNR and CDR2 FQNEAQ (reference sequence). CDR3 length equals 14 residues. As to this clone: What it recognizes is unknown.

The J gene is TRBJ1-2, the V gene TRBV7-9, with unresolved D. The sample comprised PBMCs. The TCR comes from a woman aged 55-70 years in good health and CMV-seropositive. CDR3 residues: CASSLGSANYGYTF. CDR3 nucleotides: TGTGCCAGCAGCTTAGGGTCGGCTAACTATGGCTACACCTTC.